This T cell receptor (beta chain) was sequenced for a study of molecular identifiers for immune sequencing clone quantification. This clonotype has a handful of counts. Its antigen is unknown. The CDR3 is 12 amino acids. V was clipped by 8 bases and J by 6 bases, with 11 bases between them. Germline V lookup: CDR1 MNHNS, CDR2 SASEGT. Previously described methods with listed TCR primers produced the bulk TCR libraries. TCRdb used MiXCR to reprocess the PCR reads, holding one entry per CDR3 protein. The sample has about 500,000 distinct CDR3 sequences, 20% to 25% seen once. Broader study findings: Same-barcode identical TCR molecules could make highly expanded clones look smaller than they are. In naive cells, clones above 20 RNA copies held under 1% of molecules, whereas in effector cells they held over 98%.

The chain recombines TRBV6-1 with TRBJ2-1, with unresolved D. The sequence was obtained from a human donor in good health. Some libraries in this study had Jurkat cell RNA spiked in. Sequencing was done on a sample of naive CD8+ T cells from blood, with Jurkat cell RNA spiked in. The subset here: FACS-sorted CD8+CD4-CCR7+CD45RA+ naive T cells. The CDR3 DNA reads as TGTGCCAGCTTGAAGGTCGGCAATGAGCAGTTCTTC. Translation: CASLKVGNEQFF.